This T cell receptor (beta chain) was identified in a study of blood T cell repertoires in COVID-19. As for the study in general: The cDNA or gDNA used as material had been derived from T cells, B-cell-depleted T cells, or PBMCs.

Assay: immunoSEQ multiplex PCR; the TCRdb copy retains only in-frame clones and omits some. Of 120,000 or so clones in the sample, 80% were seen once. The CDR3 covers 17 residues. Germline V gives CDR1 LNHDA, CDR2 SQIVND (reference sequence). With V trimmed by 0 bases and J by 6 bases, 9 bases remained unmatched. Sequenced material: peripheral blood. This TCR derives from a human donor in a cohort sampled during active COVID-19. The genes are TRBV19 and TRBJ2-1, with 9 bases matching TRBD2. The CDR3 reads CASSIDGGRAYGNEQFF. The CDR3, as DNA: TGTGCCAGTAGTATAGATGGCGGGAGGGCTTACGGCAATGAGCAGTTCTTC. Full variable domain (remainder filled in from reference TRBV19 and TRBJ2-1): DGGITQSPKYLFRKEGQNVTLSCEQNLNHDAMYWYRQDPGQGLRLIYYSQIVNDFQKGDIAEGYSVSREKKESFPLTVTSAQKNPTAFYLCASSIDGGRAYGNEQFFGPGTRLTVL.